These 27 T cell receptor beta chains originate from one sample sequenced in a study of blood T cells in healthy people across ages. Combining a sample-barcoded 5' primer with a J-beta primer mix, a second PCR ran for roughly 6 to 12 cycles. TCRdb analysed the 5' RACE reads with MiXCR anew, one entry per CDR3 protein. This table holds approximately 600,000 distinct CDR3 sequences, 58% found once. The sequenced sample consisted of blood. The receptors derive from a man between 60 and 75 years old in good health.

Many counts were recorded for this clonotype. The V and J genes are TRBV14 and TRBJ2-6; D ambiguous. Trimming left V 4 bases short and J 3 bases short, with 10 bases between. Germline V gives CDR1 SGHDN, CDR2 FVKESK. This CDR3 has 15 residues. CDR3: CASSPPGFGANVLTF. Written as DNA, the CDR3 is TGTGCCAGCAGCCCCCCCGGGTTTGGGGCCAACGTCCTGACTTTC.

This chain connects TRBV6-5 to TRBJ1-4; a possible D gene is TRBD1 (5 bases). CDR1 MNHEY and CDR2 SVGAGI come from the germline V gene. The germline V and J ends were trimmed by 6 bases and 6 bases, with 11 bases remaining between them. The CDR3 has 13 residues. The CDR3 loop is CASRARGYEKLFF. Here the CDR3 DNA reads TGTGCCAGCAGGGCGCGGGGGTATGAAAAACTGTTTTTT.

The rearrangement uses TRBV4-2 and TRBJ2-3; 12 positions match TRBD2. The germline V gene encodes CDR1 LGHNA and CDR2 YNFKEQ. CDR3 length: 17 residues. V was pared by 0 bases and J by 4 bases, with 5 bases of the junction left unmatched. CDR3 protein: CASSQESSSGGADTQYF. The CDR3 region has the DNA TGTGCCAGCAGCCAAGAATCTTCTAGCGGGGGGGCAGATACGCAGTATTTT.

This clonotype was detected a few times. The J gene is TRBJ2-1, the V gene TRBV29-1; D ambiguous. Germline V gene sequence: CDR1 SQVTM, CDR2 ANQGSEA. This CDR3 is built from 13 residues. The V gene lost 3 bases and the J gene lost 8 bases, with 14 bases spanning the gap. For the CDR3, the DNA is TGCAGCGTTGAGGAAGGGTCTGGGGATGAGCAGTTCTTC. This sequence encodes CSVEEGSGDEQFF.

The chain has TRBV25-1 and TRBJ2-5, with 9 nucleotides matching TRBD1. Germline V gene sequence: CDR1 MGHDK, CDR2 SYGVNS. The CDR3 runs to 15 residues. V shed 1 base and J 5 bases; nucleotides not matched to a gene: 5. CDR3 protein: CASSESRTGVETQYF. The CDR3 DNA is TGTGCCAGCAGTGAATCCCGGACAGGGGTCGAGACCCAGTACTTC.

This chain connects TRBV20-1 to TRBJ2-5; D uncertain. Germline values: CDR1 DFQATT, CDR2 SNEGSKA (reference sequence). This CDR3 has 16 amino acids. Trimming removed 0 bases from V and 0 bases from J, with 14 bases in between. The CDR3: CSARDVWHPYQETQYF. CDR3 coding DNA: TGCAGTGCTAGAGATGTGTGGCACCCGTACCAAGAGACCCAGTACTTC.

The chain carries TRBV9 and TRBJ1-5, with 8 nucleotides matching TRBD1. Germline V lookup: CDR1 SGDLS, CDR2 YYNGEE. V lost 4 bases and J lost 6; bases outside the gene matches: 6. The CDR3 totals 14 residues. The CDR3 spells CASSSGTGGQPQHF. The CDR3 DNA follows: TGTGCCAGCAGCTCCGGAACAGGGGGTCAGCCCCAGCATTTT.

This clonotype was counted at least ten times. This chain uses TRBV25-1 with TRBJ1-1, with 8 bases aligning to TRBD1. The CDR3 is 17 residues long. V lost 9 bases, J lost 4 bases, and 19 bases stayed unmatched. The germline gives CDR1 MGHDK, CDR2 SYGVNS. The DNA of the CDR3 is TGTGCCAGAAAAGCCGGTCCCCACCCAGGGGGCGGCACTGAAGCTTTCTTT. This encodes CARKAGPHPGGGTEAFF.

In its sample, this clonotype was seen a few times. The chain recombines TRBV29-1 with TRBJ2-1, with a weak D call TRBD1 (5 bases). The CDR3 spans 15 residues. Per germline, CDR1 SQVTM and CDR2 ANQGSEA. The V end was cut by 0 bases, the J end by 7 bases, with 16 bases between. CDR3 nucleotides: TGCAGCGTTGAAGAGTGGGCAGGGCCTCTAAATGAGCAGTTCTTC. This encodes CSVEEWAGPLNEQFF.

This clonotype was counted once. The chain carries TRBV5-5 and TRBJ1-2; D unclear. The germline V and J ends were trimmed by 1 base and 8 bases, with 12 bases remaining between them. The CDR3 runs to 13 residues. The V gene's germline CDR1 is SGHKS and CDR2 YYEKEE (reference sequence). CDR3 coding DNA: TGTGCCAGCAGCTTGCCCCACTCGAGCGGCTACACCTTC. Encoded protein: CASSLPHSSGYTF.

The chain is built from TRBV7-2 and TRBJ1-5; perhaps TRBD1 as D (6 bases). The CDR3 contains 14 residues. V gave up 4 bases and J gave up 11 bases, with 18 bases separating them. Germline CDR1 and CDR2: SGHTA and FQGNSA. CDR3 DNA sequence: TGTGCCAGCAGCTCTGAGGGGGGGCTTGGGACCCAGCATTTT. This sequence encodes CASSSEGGLGTQHF.

This clonotype was seen more than once but under ten times. This chain connects TRBV4-1 to TRBJ2-7; weak D call: TRBD2 (5 bases). V dropped 3 bases and J dropped 0 bases, with 12 bases sitting between them. The length of the CDR3 is 15 residues. Germline CDR1 reads MGHRA; CDR2 reads YSYEKL. CDR3 amino acids: CASSQWSGSSYEQYF. The CDR3 DNA reads TGCGCCAGCAGCCAGTGGAGCGGCAGCTCCTACGAGCAGTACTTC.

J is TRBJ1-2 and V is TRBV20-1; no reliable D call. V was clipped by 1 base and J by 1 base, with 7 bases between them. The CDR3 has 13 amino acids. CDR1 is DFQATT, CDR2 SNEGSKA, per germline (reference sequence). CDR3 DNA: TGCAGTGCTAGAGTAGAGATTAACTATGGCTACACCTTC. This encodes CSARVEINYGYTF.

The chain couples TRBV7-6 to TRBJ1-6; D may be TRBD1 (5 bases). The CDR3 is 20 residues long. CDR1 SGHVS and CDR2 FNYEAQ come from the germline V gene. Trimming removed 2 bases from V and 6 bases from J, with 26 bases in between. The chain's CDR3 is CASSLSPQYGGMGFNSPLHF. CDR3 DNA sequence: TGTGCCAGCAGCTTATCCCCACAATATGGGGGAATGGGCTTTAATTCACCCCTCCACTTT.

This clonotype has only one observation. This chain uses TRBV2 with TRBJ2-7; D is undetermined. The CDR3 consists of 16 residues. With 5 bases removed from V and 0 bases from J, the gap between germline ends came to 17 bases. Germline-derived CDR1 and CDR2 are SNHLY and FYNNEI. CDR3 DNA sequence: TGTGCCAGCAGTTCCTCTGGAAGCAGAAGCTCCTACGAGCAGTACTTC. Its protein is CASSSSGSRSSYEQYF.

This clonotype appeared a few times. The chain employs TRBV7-8 and TRBJ2-4, with 8 bases aligning to TRBD2. The J call could be wrong; TRBJ2-7 is a better fit for the DNA end. Germline values: CDR1 SGHVS, CDR2 FQNEAQ. This CDR3 comprises 14 residues. The CDR3: CASSFRTSLAEQYF. The CDR3 DNA follows: TGTGCCAGCAGCTTTAGGACTAGCTTAGCCGAGCAGTACTTC.

The chain uses TRBV2 and TRBJ2-7; 11 nucleotides match TRBD2. J gave up 1 base and V 4 bases, and 3 bases lay outside the gene matches. Germline assignment: CDR1 SNHLY and CDR2 FYNNEI. CDR3 length: 15 amino acids. CDR3: CASSGTSGPSYEQYF. The CDR3 DNA reads TGTGCCAGCAGTGGGACTAGCGGGCCTTCCTACGAGCAGTACTTC.

The genes are TRBV7-2 and TRBJ1-5; 8 nucleotides line up with TRBD1. J was trimmed by 7 bases and V by 4 bases; bases with no gene match: 6. This CDR3 has 14 amino acids. Germline V gene lookup returns CDR1 SGHTA and CDR2 FQGNSA. This CDR3 reads CASSSTGVSQPQHF. The CDR3 nucleotides are TGTGCCAGCAGCTCGACAGGGGTGTCGCAGCCCCAGCATTTT. The variable domain in full, completed from reference TRBV7-2 and TRBJ1-5, reads GAGVSQSPSNKVTEKGKDVELRCDPISGHTALYWYRQSLGQGLEFLIYFQGNSAPDKSGLPSDRFSAERTGGSVSTLTIQRTQQEDSAVYLCASSSTGVSQPQHFGDGTRLSIL.

V is TRBV3-1 and J is TRBJ2-1; TRBD1 matches 9 bases. The CDR3 has 18 residues. Germline CDR1 is LGHDT and CDR2 is YNNKEL (reference sequence). The trim removed 4 bases at V and 4 bases at J, leaving 14 bases unmatched. DNA for the CDR3: TGTGCCAGCAGCCCTTTCTATTCACCGGGACAGGGTTACAATGAGCAGTTCTTC. Its translation is CASSPFYSPGQGYNEQFF.

This chain connects TRBV6-6 to TRBJ2-7; 7 bases are shared with TRBD1. Judging by the DNA end, TRBJ2-5 fits better; the J call may be wrong. In germline, CDR1 is MNHNY, CDR2 SVGAGI (reference sequence). The CDR3 contains 14 residues. The CDR3 DNA is TGTGCCAGCAGTTACGGGACAGTAAAAGAGACCCAGTACTTC. Its protein is CASSYGTVKETQYF.

The rearrangement links TRBV7-9 to TRBJ2-6; TRBD1 or TRBD2 may be the D gene (6 bases each). The CDR3 runs 17 residues. Trimming removed 7 bases from V and 3 bases from J, with 19 bases in between. Germline V gives CDR1 SEHNR, CDR2 FQNEAQ (reference sequence). DNA of the CDR3: TGTGCCAGCACTGAGACTGACCGGGGGCTTGGGGCCAACGTCCTGACTTTC. This gives the protein CASTETDRGLGANVLTF.

The chain uses TRBV7-2 and TRBJ2-2, with 8 bases identical to TRBD1. The V gene's germline CDR1 is SGHTA and CDR2 FQGNSA. V trimming: 4 bases; J trimming: 5 bases; junction bases outside the gene matches: 6. This CDR3 spans 15 amino acids. CDR3 in amino acids: CASSSRDRQTGELFF. CDR3 DNA: TGTGCCAGCAGCTCGCGGGACAGGCAAACCGGGGAGCTGTTTTTT.

The chain carries TRBV20-1 and TRBJ2-1; TRBD2 agrees at 8 bases. The J segment lost 10 bases and the V segment lost 3 bases, leaving 8 bases of the junction unmatched. CDR1 DFQATT and CDR2 SNEGSKA come from the germline V gene (reference sequence). The CDR3 loop spans 13 amino acids. The DNA of the CDR3 is TGCAGTGCTAGCCGCCCGGGGGGGTGGGAGCAGTTCTTC. It is translated as CSASRPGGWEQFF.

The gene calls are TRBV12-3 or TRBV12-4 and TRBJ1-2; no clear D. The CDR3 covers 13 residues. V gave up 5 bases and J gave up 7 bases, with 14 bases separating them. CDR3 nucleotide sequence: TGTGCCAGCAGTGGGAGCCTCGCGGGTGGCTACACCTTC. This encodes CASSGSLAGGYTF.

This rearrangement joins TRBV6-2 or TRBV6-3 to TRBJ1-1, with no clear D. Germline V CDR1 and CDR2: MNHEY, SVGEGT. The CDR3 is 13 amino acids. V was clipped by 7 bases and J by 1 base, with 10 bases between them. The CDR3 sequence is CASTSGGNTEAFF. The CDR3 DNA reads as TGTGCCAGCACCTCCGGAGGGAACACTGAAGCTTTCTTT.

This rearrangement joins TRBV12-3 or TRBV12-4 to TRBJ2-7; the match to TRBD1 covers 7 bases. With 6 bases clipped from V and 6 bases from J, the junction kept 8 bases outside the gene matches. This CDR3 is built from 13 residues. Here the CDR3 reads CASSTGTVGEQYF. CDR3 nucleotides: TGTGCCAGCAGCACGGGGACAGTTGGCGAGCAGTACTTC.

J is TRBJ2-1 and V is TRBV3-1; TRBD1 agrees at 8 bases. Trimming cost V 7 bases and J 9 bases; bases outside gene matches: 5. The CDR3 extends over 12 amino acids. Germline CDR1 LGHDT, CDR2 YNNKEL (reference sequence). The CDR3, as DNA: TGTGCCAGCAACAGGGGGGCGGGTGAGCAGTTCTTC. This encodes CASNRGAGEQFF.